This entry features one T cell receptor (beta chain) sequence. This clone was recorded only once. Which antigen it targets is not known. No much larger clone exists at a distance of one base, and base qualities are not known. The immunoSEQ Assay, a bias-controlled multiplex PCR, was used to amplify TCRbeta CDR3 regions from genomic DNA. The authors processed their data as follows. The number of nucleated cells in each sample was estimated by amplification of reference gene primers within the assay. Sequence reads were collapsed and filtered to measure the absolute abundance of every unique TCRbeta CDR3 rearrangement. For each sample, productive Simpson clonality was calculated as the square root of Simpson's diversity index over productive rearrangements. Sourced from immuneACCESS, this table was stored by TCRdb with only in-frame sequences that have V and J called. A share of the clones is absent; for the studies checked, an unresolved V gene accounts for under half, and the remainder has no known explanation. The V and J calls and the clone size are those of that table, but D and trimming were determined from the DNA. The table for this sample lists roughly 200,000 clones; about 80% of them were counted only once. The ten largest clones take up roughly 7.1% of the sample.

The data belong to a study of blood T cell repertoires in COVID-19 (dated by TCRdb to the early 2020s). In the study overall: Collaborator samples came from the United States, Italy and Spain and covered acute and convalescent phases of COVID-19. The material from the prospective study consisted of cDNA or gDNA derived from T cells, B-cell-depleted T cells, or PBMCs. Subjects who had been exposed to COVID-19, were actively infected with it, or had recovered from it provided the deeply sampled blood TCRbeta repertoires that made up the dataset. The repertoires were released in a freely available public database intended as a resource for research on the immune response to SARS-CoV-2. Samples were obtained from the ongoing ImmuneRACE study (first 160 participants) and from some 1,300 subjects provided by 6 global collaborators. Sample metadata almost always included a de-identified subject ID, COVID-19 status, age in years and sex. Where HLA class I and class II types were available, the types were taken from metadata supplied by the sample provider, not from assay-based typing. Overall study results and their limits: How much clinical and demographic metadata was included differed by source and by participant, and the metadata was provided uncurated.

In Seattle, one collaborating source enrolled patients while the infection was active and tracked those patients longitudinally over the course of disease. The collaborating institutions used their own protocols to collect whole blood in K2EDTA tubes. Collaborator samples were shipped for TCRbeta analysis as frozen whole blood, isolated PBMCs, or DNA extracted from either sample type. V is reduced by 6 bases and J by 0 bases, leaving a spacing of 11 bases between them. The CDR3 spans 14 residues, from the cysteine through the phenylalanine. Only CDR3 DNA is held: 42 bases, read in frame from base 1. CDR1 MDHEN and CDR2 SYDVKM were looked up in the germline V gene.

The sample comprised peripheral blood. Recombination joined TRBV28 with TRBJ1-2, with TRBD1 perhaps the D gene, on 6 matching bases. The origin of this receptor is an older woman with COVID-19, enrolled during active disease. The nucleotide sequence reads as follows: TGTGCCAGCAGGTGGGGGCGGGCTAACTATGGCTACACCTTC. It specifies CASRWGRANYGYTF.